The 12 T cell receptor beta chains in this list originate from one sample, sequenced in a study of post-analysis software for immune sequencing data. Study findings and constraints: Among roughly five TRBV segments more frequent in patients than controls were TRBV5-6, TRBV5-1 and TRBV20-1.

These receptors' antigens are unknown. TCR beta cDNA libraries had unique molecular identifiers. TCRdb independently ran MiXCR on the PCR reads; one entry per CDR3 protein. Here the sample spans some 500,000 distinct CDR3 sequences, roughly 45% being singletons. The sequenced sample was blood. These receptors all come from a girl under 18 with multiple sclerosis.

This chain uses TRBV6-6 with TRBJ1-5; D is undetermined. The CDR3 loop spans 14 amino acids. The V end lost 7 bases, the J end lost 1 base, and 11 bases lay between the germline ends. Looked up from germline, CDR1 is MNHNY and CDR2 is SVGAGI (reference sequence). CDR3 region: CASNGILSNQPQHF. The CDR3 DNA sequence: TGTGCCAGCAACGGGATTTTGAGCAATCAGCCCCAGCATTTT.

Concerning this clonotype itself: The junction differs from germline at one of its ends, possibly a read error. This chain links TRBV27 with TRBJ2-4; a possible D gene is TRBD1 (6 bases). The CDR3 is 14 amino acids. Germline CDR1 reads MNHEY; CDR2 reads SMNVEV (reference sequence). CDR3 nucleotide sequence: TGTGCCGGCAGCACAGGGCTAGCCAAAAACATTCAGTACTTC. Translation: CAGSTGLAKNIQYF.

This chain joins TRBV10-1 and TRBJ2-7; D is possibly TRBD1 (6 bases). Per the germline V gene, CDR1 is WNHNN and CDR2 is SYGVQD (reference sequence). The CDR3 is 13 amino acids. Trimming removed 3 bases from V and 2 bases from J, with 8 bases in between. In DNA form, the CDR3 reads TGCGCCAGCAGTGAATACAGGGCCTACGAGCAGTACTTC. Residues: CASSEYRAYEQYF.

This clonotype has a handful of counts. The rearrangement joins TRBV3-1 to TRBJ2-7, with D unresolved. V lost 3 bases and J 0 bases, leaving 3 bases between the germline ends. Germline loops: CDR1 LGHDT, CDR2 YNNKEL (reference sequence). This CDR3 contains 12 residues. This CDR3 is CASSHSSYEQYF. CDR3 sequence (DNA): TGTGCCAGCAGCCATTCCTCCTACGAGCAGTACTTC.

The chain carries TRBV5-1 and TRBJ2-4, with TRBD1 matching over 8 bases. Germline CDR1 reads SGHRS; CDR2 reads YFSETQ. The trim removed 4 bases at V and 8 bases at J, leaving 14 bases unmatched. This CDR3 has 16 residues. The CDR3 here is CASSVSPDREVYIQYF. Here the CDR3 DNA reads TGCGCCAGCAGCGTCTCCCCGGACAGGGAAGTCTACATTCAGTACTTC.

The sample holds a few counts of this clonotype. The chain has TRBV6-6 and TRBJ2-5; TRBD2 agrees at 9 bases. There are 14 residues in the CDR3. Germline lookup yields CDR1 MNHNY and CDR2 SVGAGI (reference sequence). Trimming at V came to 6 bases and at J to 7 bases, leaving 9 bases not matched to a gene. CDR3 loop: CASSRGLALGTQYF. DNA for the CDR3: TGTGCCAGCAGCCGGGGACTAGCCTTGGGGACCCAGTACTTC.

V and J are TRBV29-1 and TRBJ2-3, with D hard to call. The germline V gene has CDR1 SQVTM and CDR2 ANQGSEA. V gave up 0 bases and J gave up 2 bases, with 15 bases separating them. This CDR3 is 16 amino acids long. The CDR3 DNA sequence: TGCAGCGTTGAAGATCGTATGAGCGCCCCCACAGATACGCAGTATTTT. Protein product: CSVEDRMSAPTDTQYF.

The chain is built from TRBV10-2 and TRBJ2-1; the D gene is possibly TRBD1 (6 bases). Trimming removed 4 bases from V and 2 bases from J, with 9 bases in between. Looked up from germline, CDR1 is WSHSY and CDR2 is SAAADI. The CDR3 contains 14 residues. The CDR3 bases are TGCGCCAGCAGTGGGACAGAACCCTACAATGAGCAGTTCTTC. Amino acid sequence: CASSGTEPYNEQFF.

J is TRBJ1-2 and V is TRBV5-4; TRBD1 is a possible D gene (6 bases). The CDR3 loop spans 13 amino acids. CDR1 and CDR2 (germline): SGHNT, YYREEE (reference sequence). V shed 4 bases and J shed 3 bases, with 10 bases lying between them. This CDR3 reads CASSLYRDYGYTF. CDR3 DNA sequence: TGTGCCAGCAGCCTATACAGGGACTATGGCTACACCTTC.

This chain links TRBV27 with TRBJ2-1, with D unresolved. The CDR3 is 15 amino acids. Trimming removed 6 bases at V and 0 bases at J, with 12 bases between. Germline V gene data show CDR1 as MNHEY and CDR2 as SMNVEV (reference sequence). The CDR3 nucleotides are TGTGCCAGCAGCACGGATGCCAGCTCCTACAATGAGCAGTTCTTC. It codes for CASSTDASSYNEQFF.

V usage is TRBV20-1 and J usage is TRBJ1-5; D is possibly TRBD1 (5 bases). In germline, CDR1 is DFQATT, CDR2 SNEGSKA (reference sequence). The CDR3 is 15 residues long. V was clipped by 5 bases and J by 3 bases, with 17 bases between them. CDR3 sequence reads: CSASPTGTANQPQHF. The CDR3 region has the DNA TGCAGTGCTTCCCCCACCGGGACGGCCAATCAGCCCCAGCATTTT.

V and J are TRBV20-1 and TRBJ2-1; D is perhaps TRBD2 (6 bases). CDR3 length: 13 amino acids. The germline gives CDR1 DFQATT, CDR2 SNEGSKA (reference sequence). The CDR3 loop is CRPGLPFYNEQFF. CDR3 bases: TGCAGGCCGGGACTTCCCTTCTACAATGAGCAGTTCTTC.